These 30 T cell receptor beta chains share one sample of origin, sequenced in a study of response to subunit inactivated influenza vaccine. One entry per CDR3 protein results from TCRdb running MiXCR on the RT-PCR reads. The sample yields roughly 180,000 distinct CDR3 sequences, around 8.8% seen once. Sample: non-naive T cells sorted from PBMCs, taken on the day of vaccination. The receptors come from a man aged 50 to 59 who received an inactivated influenza vaccine.

By share, this clonotype ranks as medium-sized (0.01 to 0.1%). This chain joins TRBV20-1 and TRBJ2-7; TRBD1 matches 7 bases. The CDR3 length is 13 residues. V dropped 3 bases and J dropped 3; count of bases not matched to a gene: 5. Germline values: CDR1 DFQATT, CDR2 SNEGSKA (reference sequence). This CDR3 is CSARGTADYEQYF. The CDR3 DNA reads TGCAGTGCTAGGGGGACAGCGGACTACGAGCAGTACTTC.

This clonotype was counted a single time. CDR3 bases: TGTGCCAGCAGTACCTCCGGGACAGTCAACTATGGCTACACCTTC. It codes for CASSTSGTVNYGYTF. V is TRBV6-1 and J is TRBJ1-2, with 7 bases matching TRBD1. From germline, CDR1 is MNHNS and CDR2 SASEGT. The CDR3 is 15 residues long. Trimming at V came to 5 bases and at J to 2 bases, leaving 8 bases not matched to a gene.

This clonotype was seen ten or more times. The CDR3 bases are TGTGCTAGTGGTTTGGTCCTCCCACGAGTCGTACAGCCTAGCACAGATACGCAGTATTTT. This sequence encodes CASGLVLPRVVQPSTDTQYF. V and J are TRBV12-5 and TRBJ2-3, with D uncertain. Trimming took 0 bases from V and 0 from J, leaving 22 bases between them. The germline CDR1 and CDR2 sequences are LGHNT and FRNRAP. The CDR3 runs 20 residues.

The sample holds a few counts of this clonotype. The chain employs TRBV9 and TRBJ2-1, with 7 positions matching TRBD2. The J segment lost 4 bases and the V segment lost 0 bases, leaving 4 bases of the junction unmatched. Per the germline V gene, CDR1 is SGDLS and CDR2 is YYNGEE. CDR3 length equals 15 residues. The CDR3 DNA reads TGTGCCAGCAGCGTAGAAGGGGAGGGGTACAATGAGCAGTTCTTC. Its protein product is CASSVEGEGYNEQFF.

V is TRBV11-2 and J is TRBJ2-1; D ambiguous. V was trimmed by 8 bases and J by 3 bases, leaving 8 bases between them. Germline V CDR1 and CDR2: SGHAT, FQNNGV. This CDR3 is 12 amino acids long. CDR3 sequence (DNA): TGTGCCAGCTTAGTCAGCTACAATGAGCAGTTCTTC. Translating it yields CASLVSYNEQFF.

The CDR3 here is CASTRGPGDTQYF. CDR3 DNA sequence: TGTGCCAGCACCCGGGGGCCGGGGGATACGCAGTATTTT. V and J are TRBV7-6 and TRBJ2-3, with D perhaps TRBD1 or TRBD2 (6 bases each). Trimming stripped 7 bases from V and 6 bases from J, with 14 bases between. The CDR3 loop spans 13 amino acids. Germline lookup yields CDR1 SGHVS and CDR2 FNYEAQ.

This clonotype was seen ten or more times. V and J are TRBV5-1 and TRBJ2-7; tentative D call: TRBD2 (6 bases). Germline CDR1 reads SGHRS; CDR2 reads YFSETQ. With 0 bases removed from V and 7 bases from J, the gap between germline ends came to 8 bases. The CDR3 covers 12 residues. CDR3 bases: TGCGCCAGCAGCTTGGTCCGGGAGGAGCAGTACTTC. It specifies CASSLVREEQYF. The entire variable domain, with the rest obtained from reference TRBV5-1 and TRBJ2-7, is as follows: KAGVTQTPRYLIKTRGQQVTLSCSPISGHRSVSWYQQTPGQGLQFLFEYFSETQRNKGNFPGRFSGRQFSNSRSEMNVSTLELGDSALYLCASSLVREEQYFGPGTRLTVT.

The CDR3 loop reads CAWGSGNTIYF. In DNA, the CDR3 is TGTGCCTGGGGCTCTGGAAACACCATATATTTT. The chain recombines TRBV30 with TRBJ1-3, with D hard to call. V was trimmed by 5 bases and J by 0 bases, leaving 2 bases between them. The V gene's germline CDR1 is GTSNPN and CDR2 SVGIG (reference sequence). The CDR3 sequence is 11 residues long.

The chain recombines TRBV28 with TRBJ2-3; 10 bases are a match to TRBD1. With V trimmed by 5 bases and J by 3 bases, 5 bases remained unmatched. Germline V gene data show CDR1 as MDHEN and CDR2 as SYDVKM. The CDR3 contains 15 residues. The CDR3 bases are TGTGCCAGCAGTAACCGGGACAGGGGTACAGATACGCAGTATTTT. Translating gives CASSNRDRGTDTQYF.

This clonotype has a handful of counts. This sequence joins TRBV6-2 or TRBV6-3 and TRBJ2-6; D is unclear. This CDR3 is 13 amino acids long. CDR1 is MNHEY, CDR2 SVGEGT, per germline. Between the trimmed V and J ends, which lost 6 bases and 12 bases, there was a span of 15 bases. The CDR3 spells CASRRDTASVLTF. CDR3 nucleotides: TGTGCCAGCAGGCGCGACACTGCGTCCGTCCTGACTTTC.

This rearrangement joins TRBV7-2 to TRBJ1-1, with a weak D call TRBD1 (5 bases). The germline gives CDR1 SGHTA, CDR2 FQGNSA. V shed 5 bases and J shed 4 bases, with 17 bases lying between them. There are 15 residues in the CDR3. The CDR3 loop is CASSPQPGGGTEAFF. CDR3 in DNA: TGTGCCAGCAGCCCGCAGCCAGGCGGGGGCACTGAAGCTTTCTTT.

This clonotype was seen repeatedly, ten times or more. V gene TRBV12-3 or TRBV12-4 combines with J gene TRBJ1-6, with D possibly matching TRBD1 (5 bases). V lost 6 bases, J lost 10 bases, and 16 bases lay in between. The CDR3 has 14 amino acids. CDR3 DNA sequence: TGTGCCAGCAGCCCTGGGGGGGGAGGATCACCCCTCCACTTT. Its translation is CASSPGGGGSPLHF.

The chain couples TRBV27 to TRBJ2-5; no reliable D call. The V gene's germline CDR1 is MNHEY and CDR2 SMNVEV (reference sequence). Trimming removed 5 bases from V and 8 bases from J, with 18 bases in between. There are 14 residues in the CDR3. The CDR3 spells CASSTPGSSATQYF. The CDR3 coding sequence is TGTGCCAGCAGTACGCCGGGCTCTTCGGCAACCCAGTACTTC.

The chain joins TRBV7-9 to TRBJ1-1; 8 bases map to TRBD1. The CDR3 totals 14 residues. Germline V gene data show CDR1 as SEHNR and CDR2 as FQNEAQ (reference sequence). V shed 5 bases, J shed 2 bases, and the junction held 4 bases outside the gene matches. CDR3 bases: TGTGCCAGCAGCGCACAGGGGGGAAACACTGAAGCTTTCTTT. Protein: CASSAQGGNTEAFF.

This clonotype was detected ten times or more. The chain has TRBV7-2 and TRBJ2-7; D gene unclear. In germline, CDR1 is SGHTA, CDR2 FQGNSA. V lost 2 bases and J lost 6, with 8 bases in between. The CDR3 sequence is 12 residues long. This CDR3 reads CASSLRTPEQYF. The CDR3 region has the DNA TGTGCCAGCAGCTTAAGAACACCCGAGCAGTACTTC.

This clonotype was picked up many times. CDR3 region: CATSRDLGGAETQYF. The DNA of the CDR3 is TGTGCCACCAGCAGAGATCTTGGAGGAGCAGAGACCCAGTACTTC. This chain uses TRBV15 with TRBJ2-5; tentative D call: TRBD2 (5 bases). V gave up 0 bases and J gave up 4 bases, with 12 bases separating them. The CDR3 sequence is 15 residues long. Germline CDR1 and CDR2: LNHNV and YYDKDF (reference sequence).

This clonotype was detected many times. The V gene is TRBV15, the J gene TRBJ2-3; 11 nucleotides match TRBD2. CDR1 is LNHNV, CDR2 YYDKDF, per germline (reference sequence). This CDR3 contains 17 residues. V was pared by 3 bases and J by 4 bases, with 9 bases of the junction left unmatched. The CDR3 protein is CATSSRSGGAFADTQYF. The CDR3 coding sequence is TGTGCCACCAGCAGCCGTAGCGGGGGGGCCTTCGCAGATACGCAGTATTTT. The variable domain in full, with the rest retrieved from reference TRBV15 and TRBJ2-3, is DAMVIQNPRYQVTQFGKPVTLSCSQTLNHNVMYWYQQKSSQAPKLLFHYYDKDFNNEADTPDNFQSRRPNTSFCFLDIRSPGLGDTAMYLCATSSRSGGAFADTQYFGPGTRLTVL.

The chain couples TRBV19 to TRBJ2-7; D is uncertain. Germline V lookup: CDR1 LNHDA, CDR2 SQIVND (reference sequence). V lost 1 base, J lost 5 bases, and 9 bases lay in between. CDR3 size: 13 residues. The CDR3 DNA reads as TGTGCCAGTAGTATAGCGCGTGGAAACGAGCAGTACTTC. This translates into CASSIARGNEQYF.

The chain combines TRBV20-1 with TRBJ2-1, with 9 bases lining up with TRBD2. V shed 8 bases, J shed 0 bases, and the junction held 14 bases outside the gene matches. The CDR3 sequence is 17 residues long. Germline CDR1 DFQATT, CDR2 SNEGSKA (reference sequence). The CDR3 reads CSTKSGRSTLSYNEQFF. CDR3 in DNA: TGCAGTACAAAAAGCGGGAGGTCAACCCTCTCCTACAATGAGCAGTTCTTC.

The rearrangement joins TRBV7-3 to TRBJ2-1; 7 bases match TRBD1. The CDR3 loop spans 14 amino acids. Germline V lookup: CDR1 SGHTA, CDR2 FQGTGA. Losses at the gene ends were 6 bases for V and 4 bases for J; bases not matched to a gene: 6. CDR3 in DNA: TGTGCCAGCAGTCCCGGGACAGCTTACAATGAGCAGTTCTTC. This codes for CASSPGTAYNEQFF. The full variable domain, completed using reference TRBV7-3 and TRBJ2-1, is GAGVSQTPSNKVTEKGKYVELRCDPISGHTALYWYRQSLGQGPEFLIYFQGTGAADDSGLPNDRFFAVRPEGSVSTLKIQRTERGDSAVYLCASSPGTAYNEQFFGPGTRLTVL.

This clonotype was detected many times. V usage is TRBV28 and J usage is TRBJ1-4; TRBD1 aligns across 9 bases. V shed 6 bases and J 7 bases; nucleotides not matched to a gene: 9. The length of the CDR3 is 15 residues. CDR1 is MDHEN, CDR2 SYDVKM, per germline. CDR3 amino acids: CASRGLGTGSEKLFF. DNA of the CDR3: TGTGCCAGCAGGGGACTCGGGACAGGGAGTGAAAAACTGTTTTTT.

The chain uses TRBV28 and TRBJ2-3, with D perhaps matching TRBD1 (6 bases). CDR3 length: 14 amino acids. CDR1 MDHEN and CDR2 SYDVKM come from the germline V gene. V lost 10 bases and J 2 bases, leaving 16 bases between the germline ends. The CDR3: CATRGQSFTDTQYF. For the CDR3, the DNA is TGTGCCACCCGAGGACAGTCTTTCACAGATACGCAGTATTTT.

This clonotype was observed many times. This chain joins TRBV7-2 and TRBJ1-5; D is uncertain. Germline-derived CDR1 and CDR2 are SGHTA and FQGNSA. This CDR3 region has 15 residues. Trimming left V 5 bases short and J 4 bases short, with 15 bases between. The CDR3 region is CASSLFPESNQPQHF. The CDR3 nucleotides are TGTGCCAGCAGCCTGTTCCCGGAGAGTAATCAGCCCCAGCATTTT.

This clonotype was observed a handful of times. A read error may be the cause here, since a much bigger clone is one base away. The gene calls are TRBV12-5 and TRBJ2-4; 11 nucleotides align to TRBD2. The CDR3 consists of 17 residues. Per germline, CDR1 LGHNT and CDR2 FRNRAP. The CDR3 sequence: CASGLVPSSGRENTQYF. The CDR3 coding sequence is TGTGCTAGTGGTTTGGTACCAAGTAGCGGGAGGGAAAACACTCAGTACTTC.

The sample holds a few counts of this clonotype. The chain links TRBV20-1 to TRBJ2-3; D might be TRBD1 (7 bases). The CDR3 contains 17 residues. The V end was cut by 2 bases, the J end by 2 bases, with 20 bases between. The V gene's germline CDR1 is DFQATT and CDR2 SNEGSKA (reference sequence). CDR3 loop: CSARQGRRGHHTDTQYF. DNA for the CDR3: TGCAGTGCTAGACAAGGGAGGAGGGGGCATCACACAGATACGCAGTATTTT.

In its sample, this clonotype was seen a few times. This chain links TRBV6-1 with TRBJ2-3; possibly TRBD1 for D (6 bases). The germline CDR1 and CDR2 sequences are MNHNS and SASEGT. CDR3 length equals 16 residues. V was pared by 2 bases and J by 0 bases, with 12 bases between. This CDR3 is CASSEREQGSTDTQYF. For the CDR3, the DNA is TGTGCCAGCAGTGAAAGGGAACAGGGAAGCACAGATACGCAGTATTTT.

This clonotype was observed a few times. V and J are TRBV27 and TRBJ2-1, with 12 bases fitting TRBD2. Germline CDR1 reads MNHEY; CDR2 reads SMNVEV (reference sequence). V lost 2 bases, J lost 8 bases, and 7 bases stayed unmatched. The CDR3 length is 16 residues. The CDR3 bases are TGTGCCAGCAGTTTACGACTAGCGGGAGTTGTGGATGAGCAGTTCTTC. Its protein product is CASSLRLAGVVDEQFF.

The chain links TRBV6-1 to TRBJ2-2; 12 bases are shared with TRBD2. The CDR3 has 15 amino acids. V was pared by 6 bases and J by 4 bases, with 3 bases of the junction left unmatched. The germline gives CDR1 MNHNS, CDR2 SASEGT. In nucleotides, the CDR3 is TGTGCCAGCAGGGGGGGACTAGCGGGCACCGGGGAGCTGTTTTTT. It encodes CASRGGLAGTGELFF.

This clonotype was counted many times. This chain uses TRBV29-1 with TRBJ1-2; D perhaps matches TRBD1 (6 bases). Germline lookup yields CDR1 SQVTM and CDR2 ANQGSEA. This CDR3 is 13 amino acids long. V was cut by 2 bases and J by 5 bases, with 12 bases left in between. The CDR3: CSVELGADYGYTF. The CDR3 DNA sequence: TGCAGCGTTGAACTGGGGGCGGATTATGGCTACACCTTC.

This chain connects TRBV2 to TRBJ1-5; D gene uncertain. The CDR3 sequence is 15 residues long. V lost 3 bases, J lost 2 bases, and 11 bases lay in between. From germline, CDR1 is SNHLY and CDR2 FYNNEI. This CDR3 reads CASSDDPPGNQPQHF. CDR3 sequence (DNA): TGTGCCAGCAGTGATGACCCTCCGGGCAATCAGCCCCAGCATTTT.